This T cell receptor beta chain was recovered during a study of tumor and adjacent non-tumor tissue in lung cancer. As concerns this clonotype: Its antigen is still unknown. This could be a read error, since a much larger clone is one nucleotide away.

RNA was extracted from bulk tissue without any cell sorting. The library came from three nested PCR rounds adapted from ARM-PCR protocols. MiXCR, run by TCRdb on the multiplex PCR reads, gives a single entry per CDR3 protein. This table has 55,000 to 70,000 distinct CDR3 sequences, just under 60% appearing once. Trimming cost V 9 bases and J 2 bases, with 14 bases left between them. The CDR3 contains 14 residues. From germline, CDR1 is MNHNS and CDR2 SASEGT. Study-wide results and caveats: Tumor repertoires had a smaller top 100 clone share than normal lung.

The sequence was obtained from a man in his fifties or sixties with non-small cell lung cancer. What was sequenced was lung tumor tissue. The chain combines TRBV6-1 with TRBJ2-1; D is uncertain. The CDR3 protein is CASNTVTTYNEQFF. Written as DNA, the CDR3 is TGTGCCAGTAACACCGTGACGACCTACAATGAGCAGTTCTTC.